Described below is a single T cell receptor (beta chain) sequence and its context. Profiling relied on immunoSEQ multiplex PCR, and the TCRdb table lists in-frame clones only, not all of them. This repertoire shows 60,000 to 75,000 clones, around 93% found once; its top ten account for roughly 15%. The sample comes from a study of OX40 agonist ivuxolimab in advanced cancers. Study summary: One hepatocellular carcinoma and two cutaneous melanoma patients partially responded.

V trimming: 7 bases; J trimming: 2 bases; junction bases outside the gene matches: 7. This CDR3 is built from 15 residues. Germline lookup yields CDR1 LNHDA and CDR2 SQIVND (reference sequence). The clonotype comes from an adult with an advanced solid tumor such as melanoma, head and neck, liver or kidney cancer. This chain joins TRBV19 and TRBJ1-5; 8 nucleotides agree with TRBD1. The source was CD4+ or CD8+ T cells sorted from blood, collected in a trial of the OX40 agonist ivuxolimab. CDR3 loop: CASNPDREGNQPQHF. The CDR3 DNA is TGTGCCAGTAACCCGGACAGGGAGGGCAATCAGCCCCAGCATTTT.